The 22 T cell receptor beta chains given below trace back to one sample, sequenced in a study of shared clonotypes between healthy human individuals. Sequencing was performed with immunoSEQ multiplex PCR; in TCRdb, only in-frame clones are kept and a portion is missing. The top ten hold 0.13% of the sample, which has some 2.1 million clones, 90% to 95% seen once. The specimen was naive CD4+ T cells sorted from blood. Subset: CD45RA+ positively selected. The receptor source for this set is a man aged 18 to 35 in good health.

The genes are TRBV28 and TRBJ2-1, with TRBD2 matching over 11 bases. The CDR3 is made up of 17 amino acids. With 5 bases clipped from V and 6 bases from J, the junction kept 12 bases outside the gene matches. Germline loops: CDR1 MDHEN, CDR2 SYDVKM. The CDR3 DNA sequence: TGTGCCAGCAGTACAATCCCCTCTAGCGGGGGGCGCAATGAGCAGTTCTTC. Its protein product is CASSTIPSSGGRNEQFF.

The V call is TRBV14, the J call TRBJ1-2; D remains unclear. CDR3 size: 14 residues. V shed 5 bases and J shed 8 bases, with 18 bases lying between them. Looked up from germline, CDR1 is SGHDN and CDR2 is FVKESK. CDR3 coding DNA: TGTGCCAGCAGCGCATTCTCCCTGGTGGAGGGCTACACCTTC. Its translation: CASSAFSLVEGYTF.

About this clone itself: Other DNA sequences within the sample encode an identical CDR3. The V and J genes are TRBV5-1 and TRBJ1-6, with 9 bases aligning to TRBD1. V trimming: 4 bases; J trimming: 10 bases; junction bases outside the gene matches: 6. From germline, CDR1 is SGHRS and CDR2 YFSETQ. This CDR3 has 14 residues. CDR3 amino acids: CASSPGQGGSPLHF. The CDR3 coding sequence is TGCGCCAGCAGCCCGGGACAGGGAGGGTCACCCCTCCACTTT.

The chain combines TRBV29-1 with TRBJ1-1, with a possible D match to TRBD1 (5 bases). The V gene lost 2 bases and the J gene lost 5 bases, with 12 bases spanning the gap. Germline V gives CDR1 SQVTM, CDR2 ANQGSEA. The length of the CDR3 is 13 residues. CDR3 bases: TGCAGCGTTGAAAGTCGAGGGGAGACTGAAGCTTTCTTT. It yields the protein CSVESRGETEAFF.

The rearrangement links TRBV2 to TRBJ1-6; D remains ambiguous. From germline, CDR1 is SNHLY and CDR2 FYNNEI. The V end lost 2 bases, the J end lost 4 bases, and 3 bases lay between the germline ends. The CDR3 extends over 13 amino acids. CDR3 DNA sequence: TGTGCCAGCAGTGAACCGTATAATTCACCCCTCCACTTT. Protein product: CASSEPYNSPLHF.

This clone was picked up one time. The rearrangement joins TRBV5-1 to TRBJ2-3; weak D call: TRBD1 (6 bases). This CDR3 spans 13 amino acids. The ends were cut back, 4 bases at V and 5 bases at J, with 11 bases in the middle. CDR1 is SGHRS and CDR2 is YFSETQ in the germline V gene. This chain's CDR3 is CASSDIQGDTQYF. Here the CDR3 DNA reads TGCGCCAGCAGCGACATACAGGGAGATACGCAGTATTTT.

The gene calls are TRBV6-5 and TRBJ1-6; D uncertain. Germline CDR1 is MNHEY and CDR2 is SVGAGI. Trimming pared 7 bases from V and 10 bases from J, leaving 11 bases between. The CDR3 extends over 12 amino acids. CDR3: CASTYLQSPLHF. The CDR3 nucleotides are TGTGCCAGCACCTACCTGCAATCACCCCTCCACTTT.

A word on this clone: The same CDR3 is also encoded by other DNA sequences in this sample. This chain links TRBV10-3 with TRBJ1-2; TRBD1 is a possible D gene (6 bases). CDR1 and CDR2 (germline): ENHRY, SYGVKD. CDR3 length: 13 amino acids. V was trimmed by 4 bases and J by 4 bases, leaving 10 bases between them. CDR3 in DNA: TGTGCCATCAGTGTAGGGGGACCCTATGGCTACACCTTC. It yields the protein CAISVGGPYGYTF.

Concerning this clone itself: With a much larger clone just one base away, this may be a read error. Other DNA sequences in the same sample also yield this CDR3. The V call is TRBV30, the J call TRBJ1-1, with a possible D match to TRBD1 (5 bases). This CDR3 region has 13 residues. The germline V gene has CDR1 GTSNPN and CDR2 SVGIG (reference sequence). V was cut by 0 bases and J by 4 bases, with 9 bases left in between. The CDR3 spells CAWSVRGTTEAFF. CDR3 bases: TGTGCCTGGAGTGTAAGAGGGACCACTGAAGCTTTCTTT. The whole variable domain, filled in from reference TRBV30 and TRBJ1-1, reads SQTIHQWPATLVQPVGSPLSLECTVEGTSNPNLYWYRQAAGRGLQLLFYSVGIGQISSEVPQNLSASRPQDRQFILSSKKLLLSDSGFYLCAWSVRGTTEAFFGQGTRLTVV.

This rearrangement joins TRBV2 to TRBJ2-2; D is uncertain. The CDR3 contains 16 residues. The germline CDR1 and CDR2 sequences are SNHLY and FYNNEI. Trimming stripped 7 bases from V and 6 bases from J, with 21 bases between. This chain's CDR3 is CASTNRNLDTAGELFF. The DNA of the CDR3 is TGTGCCAGCACCAACCGAAATTTGGATACAGCCGGGGAGCTGTTTTTT.

V usage is TRBV5-4 and J usage is TRBJ1-4, with 7 bases lining up with TRBD1. V gave up 3 bases and J gave up 6 bases; unmatched junction bases: 5. This CDR3 comprises 14 residues. Germline CDR1 SGHNT, CDR2 YYREEE (reference sequence). The CDR3 DNA follows: TGTGCCAGCAGCTGGGGACAGAGAGATGAAAAACTGTTTTTT. Amino acids: CASSWGQRDEKLFF.

This clone was seen a single time. The chain links TRBV29-1 to TRBJ1-3; no reliable D call. CDR3 length: 13 amino acids. V was clipped by 7 bases and J by 0 bases, with 10 bases between them. Germline lookup yields CDR1 SQVTM and CDR2 ANQGSEA. The CDR3 bases are TGCAGCGCACTGCAAGACTCTGGAAACACCATATATTTT. Amino acid sequence: CSALQDSGNTIYF.

The V gene is TRBV6-6, the J gene TRBJ2-1; 9 bases map to TRBD2. The J segment lost 4 bases and the V segment lost 4 bases, leaving 5 bases of the junction unmatched. From germline, CDR1 is MNHNY and CDR2 SVGAGI (reference sequence). CDR3 length equals 15 residues. CDR3 coding DNA: TGTGCCAGCAGTTCGACTAGCGGCTCTTACAATGAGCAGTTCTTC. Amino acid sequence: CASSSTSGSYNEQFF.

This clone was counted a few times. The CDR3 loop reads CASSQDYWLSPLHF. CDR3 coding DNA: TGCGCCAGCAGCCAAGATTATTGGTTATCACCCCTCCACTTT. The J gene is TRBJ1-6, the V gene TRBV4-3, with D hard to call. The length of the CDR3 is 14 residues. The V gene lost 0 bases and the J gene lost 10 bases, with 10 bases spanning the gap. Looked up from germline, CDR1 is LGHNA and CDR2 is YSLEER.

This sequence joins TRBV27 and TRBJ2-3, with 7 bases aligning to TRBD1. This CDR3 spans 12 amino acids. The V segment lost 5 bases and the J segment 7 bases; nucleotides outside the gene matches: 3. Per the germline V gene, CDR1 is MNHEY and CDR2 is SMNVEV (reference sequence). CDR3 nucleotide sequence: TGTGCCAGCAGTCAACAGGGGAATACGCAGTATTTT. This encodes CASSQQGNTQYF.

This clone was detected only once. The rearrangement uses TRBV12-5 and TRBJ2-7; TRBD2 might be the D (6 bases). With 5 bases removed from V and 3 bases from J, the gap between germline ends came to 14 bases. Germline CDR1 LGHNT, CDR2 FRNRAP. The CDR3 is made up of 14 amino acids. Here the CDR3 DNA reads TGTGCTAGTGGTATGAGCGGGTCCTTCTACGAGCAGTACTTC. Its translation: CASGMSGSFYEQYF.

V is TRBV7-9 and J is TRBJ2-7; D possibly corresponds to TRBD1 (5 bases). Trimming cost V 1 base and J 5 bases, with 18 bases left between them. Germline V lookup: CDR1 SEHNR, CDR2 FQNEAQ (reference sequence). The CDR3 runs to 16 residues. The CDR3 here is CASSLGVAGFANEQYF. In DNA, the CDR3 is TGTGCCAGCAGCTTAGGCGTGGCAGGGTTCGCAAACGAGCAGTACTTC.

The chain joins TRBV10-3 to TRBJ1-1; D gene unclear. Between the trimmed V and J ends, which lost 5 bases and 4 bases, there was a span of 14 bases. Germline CDR1 and CDR2: ENHRY and SYGVKD. The CDR3 consists of 14 residues. CDR3 nucleotide sequence: TGTGCCATCAGTAGGCGGGAGGTCGGCACTGAAGCTTTCTTT. This sequence encodes CAISRREVGTEAFF.

With respect to this clone: The sample contains more than one DNA sequence encoding this CDR3. V is TRBV5-4 and J is TRBJ2-1; 8 bases agree with TRBD1. Germline V gene data show CDR1 as SGHNT and CDR2 as YYREEE (reference sequence). This CDR3 spans 14 amino acids. V gave up 4 bases and J gave up 3 bases; unmatched junction bases: 3. This CDR3 reads CASSPGTGYNEQFF. The CDR3 DNA reads TGTGCCAGCAGCCCTGGGACAGGCTACAATGAGCAGTTCTTC.

V usage is TRBV27 and J usage is TRBJ2-1; TRBD2 agrees at 9 bases. The CDR3 is 14 residues long. Germline V gene lookup returns CDR1 MNHEY and CDR2 SMNVEV (reference sequence). Unmatched junction bases numbered 3, after V lost 5 bases and J lost 4 bases. CDR3 bases: TGTGCCAGCAGTATAGCGGGAGAATACAATGAGCAGTTCTTC. It is translated as CASSIAGEYNEQFF.

The gene calls are TRBV25-1 and TRBJ2-1; D unresolved. In germline, CDR1 is MGHDK, CDR2 SYGVNS. V was clipped by 0 bases and J by 7 bases, with 7 bases between them. The CDR3 is made up of 13 amino acids. This chain's CDR3 is CASSEYRRNEQFF. In nucleotides, the CDR3 is TGTGCCAGCAGTGAATATCGTAGGAATGAGCAGTTCTTC.

The chain carries TRBV19 and TRBJ2-5; D gene ambiguous. CDR1 is LNHDA and CDR2 is SQIVND in the germline V gene (reference sequence). The CDR3 extends over 12 amino acids. Between the trimmed V and J ends, which lost 5 bases and 5 bases, there was a span of 9 bases. In nucleotides, the CDR3 is TGTGCCAGTAGTTGGGGTAGGGAGACCCAGTACTTC. Translating it yields CASSWGRETQYF. The full variable domain, in which reference TRBV19 and TRBJ2-5 provide the parts outside the CDR3, is DGGITQSPKYLFRKEGQNVTLSCEQNLNHDAMYWYRQDPGQGLRLIYYSQIVNDFQKGDIAEGYSVSREKKESFPLTVTSAQKNPTAFYLCASSWGRETQYFGPGTRLLVL.